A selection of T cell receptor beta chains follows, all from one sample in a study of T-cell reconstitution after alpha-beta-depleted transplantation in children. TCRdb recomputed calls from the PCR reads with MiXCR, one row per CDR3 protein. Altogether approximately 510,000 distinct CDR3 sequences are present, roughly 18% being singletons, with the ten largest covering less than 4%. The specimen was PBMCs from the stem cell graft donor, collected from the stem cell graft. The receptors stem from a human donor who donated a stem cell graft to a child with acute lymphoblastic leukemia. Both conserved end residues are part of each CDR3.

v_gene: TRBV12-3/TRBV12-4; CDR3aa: CASSLTKREQYF
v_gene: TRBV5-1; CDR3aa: CASSQGTSGSSEQFF
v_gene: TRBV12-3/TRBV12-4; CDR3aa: CASSREGRVVYEQYF
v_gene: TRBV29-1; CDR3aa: CSVQRGLNTEAFF
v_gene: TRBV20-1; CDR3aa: CSARGLAGSRRNEQFF
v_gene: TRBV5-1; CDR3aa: CASSFLPGAGGKETQYF
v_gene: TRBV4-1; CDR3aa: CASSQPLDNPEQYF
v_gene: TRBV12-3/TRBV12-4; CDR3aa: CASSSGPGTGPLVLNQPQHF
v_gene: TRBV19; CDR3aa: CASSMQGGTEAFF
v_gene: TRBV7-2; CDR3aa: CASSLGTLTNYGYTF
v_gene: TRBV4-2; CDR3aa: CASSQGEGTGDDFF
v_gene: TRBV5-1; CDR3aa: CASSPGSGEKLFF
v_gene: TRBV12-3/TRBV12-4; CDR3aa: CASSFRGGFLGQYF
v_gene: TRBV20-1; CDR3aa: CSARDGGRGADTQYF